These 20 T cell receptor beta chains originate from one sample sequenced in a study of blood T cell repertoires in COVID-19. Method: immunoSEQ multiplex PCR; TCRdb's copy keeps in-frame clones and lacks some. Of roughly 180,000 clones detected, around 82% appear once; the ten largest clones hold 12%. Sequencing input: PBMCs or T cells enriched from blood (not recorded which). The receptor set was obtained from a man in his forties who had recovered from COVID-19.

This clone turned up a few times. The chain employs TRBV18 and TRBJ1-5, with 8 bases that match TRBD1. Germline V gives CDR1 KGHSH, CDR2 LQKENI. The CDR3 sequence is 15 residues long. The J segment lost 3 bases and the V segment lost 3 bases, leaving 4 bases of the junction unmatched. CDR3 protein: CASSPTTGANQPQHF. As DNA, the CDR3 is TGTGCCAGCTCACCGACGACAGGGGCCAATCAGCCCCAGCATTTT.

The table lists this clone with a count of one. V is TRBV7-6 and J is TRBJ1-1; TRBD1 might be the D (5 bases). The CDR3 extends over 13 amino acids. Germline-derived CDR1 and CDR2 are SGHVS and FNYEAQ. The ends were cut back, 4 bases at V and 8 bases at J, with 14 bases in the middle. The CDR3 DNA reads TGTGCCAGCAGCTCTACAGGTTTCTACGAAGCTTTCTTT. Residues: CASSSTGFYEAFF. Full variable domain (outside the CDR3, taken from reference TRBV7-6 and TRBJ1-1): GAGVSQSPRYKVTKRGQDVALRCDPISGHVSLYWYRQALGQGPEFLTYFNYEAQQDKSGLPNDRFSAERPEGSISTLTIQRTEQRDSAMYRCASSSTGFYEAFFGQGTRLTVV.

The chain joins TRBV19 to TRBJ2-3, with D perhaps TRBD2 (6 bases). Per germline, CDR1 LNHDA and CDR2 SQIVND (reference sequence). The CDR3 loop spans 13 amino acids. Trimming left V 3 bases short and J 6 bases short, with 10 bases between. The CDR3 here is CASSMAGGDTQYF. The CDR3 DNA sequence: TGTGCCAGTAGTATGGCAGGAGGGGATACGCAGTATTTT.

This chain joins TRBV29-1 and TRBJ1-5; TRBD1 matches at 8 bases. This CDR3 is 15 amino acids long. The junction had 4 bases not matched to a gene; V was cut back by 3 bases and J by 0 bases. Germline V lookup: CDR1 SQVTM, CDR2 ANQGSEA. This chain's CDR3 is CSVETGQGSNQPQHF. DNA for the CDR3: TGCAGCGTTGAGACCGGACAGGGTAGCAATCAGCCCCAGCATTTT.

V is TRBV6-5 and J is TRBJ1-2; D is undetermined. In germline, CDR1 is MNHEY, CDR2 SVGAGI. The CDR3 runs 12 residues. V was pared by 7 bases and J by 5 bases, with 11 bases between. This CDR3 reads CASKRAAYGYTF. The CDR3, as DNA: TGTGCCAGCAAGAGGGCTGCTTATGGCTACACCTTC.

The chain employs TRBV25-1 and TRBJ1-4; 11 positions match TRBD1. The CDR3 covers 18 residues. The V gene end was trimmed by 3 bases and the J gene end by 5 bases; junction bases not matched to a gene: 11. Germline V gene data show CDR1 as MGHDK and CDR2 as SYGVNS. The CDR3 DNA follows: TGTGCCAGCAGTGATCCGGGACAGGGGGTGTCGGGGAATGAAAAACTGTTTTTT. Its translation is CASSDPGQGVSGNEKLFF.

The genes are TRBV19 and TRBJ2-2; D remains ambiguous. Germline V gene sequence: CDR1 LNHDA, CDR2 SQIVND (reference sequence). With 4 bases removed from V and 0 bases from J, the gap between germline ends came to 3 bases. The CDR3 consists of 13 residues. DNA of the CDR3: TGTGCCAGTAGTACAACGAACACCGGGGAGCTGTTTTTT. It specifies CASSTTNTGELFF. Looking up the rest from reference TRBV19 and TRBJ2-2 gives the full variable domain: DGGITQSPKYLFRKEGQNVTLSCEQNLNHDAMYWYRQDPGQGLRLIYYSQIVNDFQKGDIAEGYSVSREKKESFPLTVTSAQKNPTAFYLCASSTTNTGELFFGEGSRLTVL.

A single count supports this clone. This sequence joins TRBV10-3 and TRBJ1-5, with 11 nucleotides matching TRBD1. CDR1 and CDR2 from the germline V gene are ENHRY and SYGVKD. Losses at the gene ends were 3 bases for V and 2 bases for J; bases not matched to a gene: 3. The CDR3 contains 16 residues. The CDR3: CAISDRTGGGNQPQHF. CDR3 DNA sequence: TGTGCCATCAGTGATAGGACAGGGGGCGGCAATCAGCCCCAGCATTTT.

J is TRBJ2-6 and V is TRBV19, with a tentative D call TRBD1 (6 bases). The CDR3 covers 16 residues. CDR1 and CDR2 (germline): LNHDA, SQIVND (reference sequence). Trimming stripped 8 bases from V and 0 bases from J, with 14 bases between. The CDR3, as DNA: TGTGCCAGTGAAGGACAGACTAACTCTGGGGCCAACGTCCTGACTTTC. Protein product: CASEGQTNSGANVLTF.

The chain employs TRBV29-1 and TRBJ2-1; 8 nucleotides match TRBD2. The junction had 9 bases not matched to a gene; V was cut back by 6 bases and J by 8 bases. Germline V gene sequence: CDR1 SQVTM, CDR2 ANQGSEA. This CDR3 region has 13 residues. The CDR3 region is CSVVSGTRHEQFF. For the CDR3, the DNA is TGCAGCGTAGTTAGCGGGACTCGCCATGAGCAGTTCTTC.

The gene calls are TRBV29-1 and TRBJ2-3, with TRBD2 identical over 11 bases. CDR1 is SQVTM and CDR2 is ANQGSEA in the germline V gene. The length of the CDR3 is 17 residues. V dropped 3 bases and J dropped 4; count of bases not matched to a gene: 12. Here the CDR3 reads CSVDELAGGPGADTQYF. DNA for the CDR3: TGCAGCGTTGACGAGTTAGCGGGAGGGCCGGGGGCAGATACGCAGTATTTT.

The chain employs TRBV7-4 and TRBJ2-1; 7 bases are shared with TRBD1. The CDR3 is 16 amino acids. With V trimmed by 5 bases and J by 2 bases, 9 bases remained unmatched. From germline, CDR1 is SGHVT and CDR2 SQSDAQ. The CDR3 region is CASSPTRGITYNEQFF. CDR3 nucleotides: TGTGCCAGCAGCCCAACCAGGGGGATCACCTACAATGAGCAGTTCTTC.

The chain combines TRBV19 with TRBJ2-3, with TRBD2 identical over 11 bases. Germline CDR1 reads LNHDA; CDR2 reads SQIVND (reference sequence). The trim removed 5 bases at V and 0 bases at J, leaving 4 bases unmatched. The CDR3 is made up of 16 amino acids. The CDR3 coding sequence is TGTGCCAGTAGTTTCGGGACTAGCGGAAGCACAGATACGCAGTATTTT. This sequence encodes CASSFGTSGSTDTQYF.

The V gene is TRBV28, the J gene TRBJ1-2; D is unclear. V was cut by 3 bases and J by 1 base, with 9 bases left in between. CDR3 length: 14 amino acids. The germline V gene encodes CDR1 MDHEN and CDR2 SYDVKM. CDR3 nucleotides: TGTGCCAGCAGTTTCCGCAACAGTAACTATGGCTACACCTTC. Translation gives CASSFRNSNYGYTF.

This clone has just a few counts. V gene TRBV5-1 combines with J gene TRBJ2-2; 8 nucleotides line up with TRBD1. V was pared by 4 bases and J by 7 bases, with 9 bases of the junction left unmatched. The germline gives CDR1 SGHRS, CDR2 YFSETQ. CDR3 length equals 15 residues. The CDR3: CASSPLQGDIGELFF. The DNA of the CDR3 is TGCGCCAGCAGCCCATTACAGGGGGACATCGGGGAGCTGTTTTTT.

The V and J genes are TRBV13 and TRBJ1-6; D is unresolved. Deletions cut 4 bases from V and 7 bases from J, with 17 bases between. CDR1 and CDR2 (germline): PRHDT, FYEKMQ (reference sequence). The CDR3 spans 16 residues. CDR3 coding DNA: TGTGCCAGCAGCTACCAACGCCGGGGAGGAAATTCACCCCTCCACTTT. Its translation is CASSYQRRGGNSPLHF.

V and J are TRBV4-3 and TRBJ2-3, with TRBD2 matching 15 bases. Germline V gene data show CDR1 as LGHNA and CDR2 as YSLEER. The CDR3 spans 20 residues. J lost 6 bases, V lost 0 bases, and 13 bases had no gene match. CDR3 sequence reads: CASSQDMGTSGRLPVDTQYF. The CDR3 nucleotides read TGCGCCAGCAGCCAAGATATGGGGACTAGCGGGAGGCTCCCCGTGGATACGCAGTATTTT.

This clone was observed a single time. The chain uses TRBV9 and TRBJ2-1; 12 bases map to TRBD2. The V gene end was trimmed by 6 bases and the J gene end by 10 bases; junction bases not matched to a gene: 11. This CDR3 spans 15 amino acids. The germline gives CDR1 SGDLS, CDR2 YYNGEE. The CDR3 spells CASKPSSGRAGEQFF. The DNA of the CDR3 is TGTGCCAGCAAGCCCTCTAGCGGGAGGGCGGGGGAGCAGTTCTTC. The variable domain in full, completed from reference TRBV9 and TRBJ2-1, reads DSGVTQTPKHLITATGQRVTLRCSPRSGDLSVYWYQQSLDQGLQFLIQYYNGEERAKGNILERFSAQQFPDLHSELNLSSLELGDSALYFCASKPSSGRAGEQFFGPGTRLTVL.

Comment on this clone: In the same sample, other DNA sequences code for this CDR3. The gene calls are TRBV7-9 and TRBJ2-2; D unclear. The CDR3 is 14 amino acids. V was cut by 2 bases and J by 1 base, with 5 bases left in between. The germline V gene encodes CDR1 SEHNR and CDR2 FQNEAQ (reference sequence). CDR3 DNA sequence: TGTGCCAGCAGCTTAAACGGGAACACCGGGGAGCTGTTTTTT. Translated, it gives CASSLNGNTGELFF.

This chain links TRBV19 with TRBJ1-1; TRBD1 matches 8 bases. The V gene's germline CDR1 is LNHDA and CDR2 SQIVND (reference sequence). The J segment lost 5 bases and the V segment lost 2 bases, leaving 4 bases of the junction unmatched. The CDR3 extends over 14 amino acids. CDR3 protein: CASSIPRTGTEAFF. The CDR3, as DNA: TGTGCCAGTAGTATACCCCGGACAGGGACTGAAGCTTTCTTT. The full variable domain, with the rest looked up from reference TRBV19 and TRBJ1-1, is DGGITQSPKYLFRKEGQNVTLSCEQNLNHDAMYWYRQDPGQGLRLIYYSQIVNDFQKGDIAEGYSVSREKKESFPLTVTSAQKNPTAFYLCASSIPRTGTEAFFGQGTRLTVV.